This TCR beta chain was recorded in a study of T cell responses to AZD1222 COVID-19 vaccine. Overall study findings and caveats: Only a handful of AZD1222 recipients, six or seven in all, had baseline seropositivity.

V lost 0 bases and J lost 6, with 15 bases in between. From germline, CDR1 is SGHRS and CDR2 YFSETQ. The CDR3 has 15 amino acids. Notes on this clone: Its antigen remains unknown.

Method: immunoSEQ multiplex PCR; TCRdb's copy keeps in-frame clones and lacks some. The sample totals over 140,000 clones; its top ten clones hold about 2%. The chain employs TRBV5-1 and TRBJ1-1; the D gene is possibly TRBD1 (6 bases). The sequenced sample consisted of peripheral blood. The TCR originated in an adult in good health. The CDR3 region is CASSLASWDTAEAFF. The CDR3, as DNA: TGCGCCAGCAGCTTGGCCTCATGGGACACAGCTGAAGCTTTCTTT.